A single sample gave rise to the 24 T cell receptor beta chains below, sequenced in a study of T cell responses to AZD1222 COVID-19 vaccine (dated by TCRdb to 2020 to 2023). The library was made by the immunoSEQ multiplex PCR assay. The clones in this table, taken by TCRdb from immuneACCESS, are in-frame only. Not every clone is retained; where verified, under half of the shortfall comes from an unresolved V gene, and the cause of the rest is unknown. The sample table shows around 140,000 clones, and 70% to 90% are seen once. Of the sample, about 8% is held by the ten largest clones. Explained via the paper, the time point label denotes: baseline before first vaccination. Here the sequenced sample was peripheral blood, taken on day 0 of AZD1222 vaccination. The receptor source for this set is an adult in good health.

The chain has TRBV7-9 and TRBJ2-7; no definite D call. V lost 0 bases and J lost 1, with 7 bases in between. There are 14 residues in the CDR3. The germline V gene encodes CDR1 SEHNR and CDR2 FQNEAQ (reference sequence). The CDR3 is CASSLAGLSYEQYF. The CDR3, as DNA: TGTGCCAGCAGCTTAGCAGGCCTATCCTACGAGCAGTACTTC.

The genes are TRBV19 and TRBJ1-3; perhaps TRBD1 as D (5 bases). CDR1 and CDR2 (germline): LNHDA, SQIVND (reference sequence). CDR3 length equals 13 residues. CDR3 DNA: TGTGCATCTTCGGGACTCTCTGGAAACACCATATATTTT. Amino acids: CASSGLSGNTIYF.

V is TRBV30 and J is TRBJ2-3; 7 bases fit TRBD1. CDR3 length: 14 amino acids. In germline, CDR1 is GTSNPN, CDR2 SVGIG (reference sequence). V shed 2 bases, J shed 4 bases, and the junction held 6 bases outside the gene matches. This CDR3 reads CAWSKDGTADTQYF. The CDR3 bases are TGTGCCTGGAGTAAGGATGGGACAGCAGATACGCAGTATTTT.

V is TRBV2 and J is TRBJ2-5; D call uncertain. Germline V CDR1 and CDR2: SNHLY, FYNNEI. With 7 bases removed from V and 5 bases from J, the gap between germline ends came to 11 bases. The CDR3 loop spans 12 amino acids. The CDR3 protein is CASNVLDETQYF. The CDR3 nucleotides are TGTGCCAGCAACGTCCTAGATGAGACCCAGTACTTC.

The J gene is TRBJ2-3, the V gene TRBV19; 8 nucleotides line up with TRBD2. V shed 6 bases and J 2 bases; nucleotides not matched to a gene: 10. The CDR3 contains 16 residues. Germline V lookup: CDR1 LNHDA, CDR2 SQIVND (reference sequence). The CDR3, as DNA: TGTGCCAGTAGCGACCGGGGGGGTATGAACACAGATACGCAGTATTTT. It encodes CASSDRGGMNTDTQYF. Filled out from reference TRBV19 and TRBJ2-3, the complete variable domain reads DGGITQSPKYLFRKEGQNVTLSCEQNLNHDAMYWYRQDPGQGLRLIYYSQIVNDFQKGDIAEGYSVSREKKESFPLTVTSAQKNPTAFYLCASSDRGGMNTDTQYFGPGTRLTVL.

The CDR3 DNA follows: TGTGCCAGTAGTAATCAGGGTGGGAATCAGCCCCAGCATTTT. Protein sequence: CASSNQGGNQPQHF. The V gene is TRBV19, the J gene TRBJ1-5; weak D call: TRBD1 (5 bases). The CDR3 consists of 14 residues. Germline lookup yields CDR1 LNHDA and CDR2 SQIVND (reference sequence). The ends were cut back, 4 bases at V and 4 bases at J, with 11 bases in the middle.

This rearrangement joins TRBV7-9 to TRBJ2-5; D might be TRBD1 or TRBD2, each matching 6 bases. Trimming pared 5 bases from V and 4 bases from J, leaving 14 bases between. The CDR3 is 14 amino acids. Germline CDR1 SEHNR, CDR2 FQNEAQ (reference sequence). CDR3 amino acids: CASSSRTAGETQYF. In DNA, the CDR3 is TGTGCCAGCAGCAGCAGGACAGCGGGAGAGACCCAGTACTTC.

The chain combines TRBV4-1 with TRBJ2-7; D ambiguous. CDR3 length: 17 amino acids. The V end lost 1 base, the J end lost 0 bases, and 16 bases lay between the germline ends. Germline V lookup: CDR1 MGHRA, CDR2 YSYEKL. The CDR3: CASSQGTEGPSSYEQYF. The CDR3 DNA reads as TGCGCCAGCAGCCAAGGTACAGAAGGGCCGAGCTCCTACGAGCAGTACTTC.

Of note for this clone: A read error may account for a junction end that differs from germline. V gene TRBV18 combines with J gene TRBJ1-1; 7 positions agree with TRBD1. This CDR3 is built from 16 residues. CDR1 and CDR2 (germline): KGHSH, LQKENI. CDR3 residues: CASAPPGQRMNTEAFF. CDR3 coding DNA: TGTGCCAGCGCACCCCCGGGACAGCGAATGAACACTGAAGCTTTCTTT. The full variable domain, with the rest looked up from reference TRBV18 and TRBJ1-1, is NAGVMQNPRHLVRRRGQEARLRCSPMKGHSHVYWYRQLPEEGLKFMVYLQKENIIDESGMPKERFSAEFPKEGPSILRIQQVVRGDSAAYFCASAPPGQRMNTEAFFGQGTRLTVV.

The CDR3 is CASSQGADTGNTIYF. The CDR3 DNA sequence: TGTGCCAGCAGCCAAGGGGCGGATACTGGAAACACCATATATTTT. The gene calls are TRBV3-1 (or the pseudogene TRBV3-2) and TRBJ1-3; D is uncertain. CDR1 is LGHDT, CDR2 YNNKEL, per germline (reference sequence). V lost 1 base and J 2 bases, leaving 9 bases between the germline ends. This CDR3 region has 15 residues.

The chain joins TRBV5-1 to TRBJ2-1; D gene unclear. V was clipped by 4 bases and J by 4 bases, with 12 bases between them. This CDR3 region has 14 residues. Germline V gives CDR1 SGHRS, CDR2 YFSETQ. The CDR3 is CASSDDIRYNEQFF. In DNA form, the CDR3 reads TGCGCCAGCAGCGACGATATAAGGTACAATGAGCAGTTCTTC.

The rearrangement links TRBV10-2 to TRBJ1-6; perhaps TRBD1 as D (5 bases). This CDR3 comprises 15 residues. Trimming cost V 3 bases and J 7 bases, with 13 bases left between them. Per germline, CDR1 WSHSY and CDR2 SAAADI. CDR3 coding DNA: TGCGCCAGCAGTGACAGGGCAATGGCGAATTCACCCCTCCACTTT. The encoded protein is CASSDRAMANSPLHF.

The CDR3 loop reads CASSLSMNTEAFF. The CDR3 nucleotides are TGTGCCAGCAGTTTGTCCATGAACACTGAAGCTTTCTTT. This chain joins TRBV11-2 and TRBJ1-1; D remains unclear. Germline assignment: CDR1 SGHAT and CDR2 FQNNGV. The ends were cut back, 6 bases at V and 0 bases at J, with 8 bases in the middle. This CDR3 comprises 13 residues.

V usage is TRBV18 and J usage is TRBJ1-4, with 7 positions matching TRBD1. The V segment lost 6 bases and the J segment 2 bases; nucleotides outside the gene matches: 6. The germline CDR1 and CDR2 sequences are KGHSH and LQKENI. This CDR3 has 15 amino acids. CDR3: CASSLSTGTNEKLFF. Here the CDR3 DNA reads TGTGCCAGCTCGCTATCGACAGGGACTAATGAAAAACTGTTTTTT.

The CDR3 sequence is CASSPSTGGGPEKLFF. The CDR3 DNA sequence: TGTGCCAGCAGTCCGTCAACAGGGGGCGGCCCGGAAAAACTGTTTTTT. This chain joins TRBV27 and TRBJ1-4; 9 nucleotides agree with TRBD1. The CDR3 consists of 16 residues. V gave up 5 bases and J gave up 8 bases; unmatched junction bases: 12. In germline, CDR1 is MNHEY, CDR2 SMNVEV (reference sequence).

The J gene is TRBJ1-2, the V gene TRBV6-5; no clear D gene. The germline V and J ends were trimmed by 7 bases and 0 bases, with 15 bases remaining between them. Germline CDR1 and CDR2: MNHEY and SVGAGI. The CDR3 covers 15 residues. CDR3 DNA sequence: TGTGCCAGCATTGGGAGCGAGAAGGCTAACTATGGCTACACCTTC. Its translation is CASIGSEKANYGYTF.

This rearrangement joins TRBV4-1 to TRBJ2-1; D tentatively reads TRBD1 or TRBD2 (6 bases each). V was pared by 2 bases and J by 8 bases, with 22 bases between. This CDR3 spans 17 amino acids. The germline CDR1 and CDR2 sequences are MGHRA and YSYEKL. CDR3 nucleotide sequence: TGCGCCAGCAGCCAAACGGCCGGGGGCTTTCGGCAAGATGAGCAGTTCTTC. Its protein product is CASSQTAGGFRQDEQFF.

The CDR3 here is CATSDWTPDNQPQHF. The CDR3 DNA is TGTGCCACCAGTGACTGGACCCCAGACAATCAGCCCCAGCATTTT. The rearrangement links TRBV24-1 to TRBJ1-5; D ambiguous. This CDR3 region has 15 residues. Germline CDR1 KGHDR, CDR2 SFDVKD. V was clipped by 4 bases and J by 3 bases, with 12 bases between them.

This chain joins TRBV11-2 and TRBJ2-7; 10 nucleotides match TRBD2. The V gene's germline CDR1 is SGHAT and CDR2 FQNNGV. The CDR3 totals 17 residues. Trimming cost V 2 bases and J 2 bases; bases outside gene matches: 9. CDR3 nucleotide sequence: TGTGCCAGCAGCTTACCCCTAGCGGGGGACCTCACCTACGAGCAGTACTTC. Residues: CASSLPLAGDLTYEQYF.

The chain has TRBV7-9 and TRBJ2-7, with D possibly TRBD1 on 7 matching bases. CDR1 is SEHNR and CDR2 is FQNEAQ in the germline V gene (reference sequence). The ends were cut back, 7 bases at V and 7 bases at J, with 17 bases in the middle. The CDR3 spans 13 residues. The DNA for the CDR3 is TGTGCCAGCACGACAGGGAGGTGGGAGGAGCAGTACTTC. Encoded protein: CASTTGRWEEQYF. The variable domain in full, with the rest retrieved from reference TRBV7-9 and TRBJ2-7, is DTGVSQNPRHKITKRGQNVTFRCDPISEHNRLYWYRQTLGQGPEFLTYFQNEAQLEKSRLLSDRFSAERPKGSFSTLEIQRTEQGDSAMYLCASTTGRWEEQYFGPGTRLTVT.

This chain uses TRBV4-2 with TRBJ2-1; 11 bases map to TRBD1. The CDR3 has 21 residues. V was clipped by 3 bases and J by 3 bases; unmatched bases: 19. In germline, CDR1 is LGHNA, CDR2 YNFKEQ. The CDR3 sequence: CASSHPGGQGVAGSGYNEQFF. CDR3 nucleotide sequence: TGTGCCAGCAGCCACCCCGGGGGACAGGGGGTAGCGGGGTCTGGCTACAATGAGCAGTTCTTC.

The gene calls are TRBV18 and TRBJ2-1, with a tentative D call TRBD1 (6 bases). Germline assignment: CDR1 KGHSH and CDR2 LQKENI. The length of the CDR3 is 16 residues. The V and J ends lost 5 bases and 3 bases respectively, with 17 bases between them. The CDR3 reads CASSTRSGTIYNEQFF. CDR3 bases: TGTGCCAGCTCAACACGATCCGGGACAATCTACAATGAGCAGTTCTTC.

V is TRBV15 and J is TRBJ2-3; D is uncertain. This CDR3 is built from 12 residues. CDR1 is LNHNV, CDR2 YYDKDF, per germline (reference sequence). V dropped 0 bases and J dropped 10 bases, with 8 bases sitting between them. CDR3 nucleotide sequence: TGTGCCACCAGCAGAGATCGGTTGGCGCAGTATTTT. Translating gives CATSRDRLAQYF.

The J gene is TRBJ1-4, the V gene TRBV3-1 (or the pseudogene TRBV3-2); D perhaps matches TRBD1 (5 bases). The germline V gene encodes CDR1 LGHDT and CDR2 YNNKEL (reference sequence). This CDR3 has 16 residues. Trimming removed 0 bases from V and 5 bases from J, with 13 bases in between. CDR3 sequence (DNA): TGTGCCAGCAGCCAAGACCGACAGTACCAGAATGAAAAACTGTTTTTT. Protein: CASSQDRQYQNEKLFF.